This T cell receptor (beta chain) was identified in a study of early T cells in non-severe SARS-CoV-2 infection (dated by TCRdb to the early 2020s). Notes on the research overall: TCR sequencing used bulk RNA from unsorted whole blood, so alpha and beta chains could not be paired. The full study reports these points: VDJdb matching was skewed toward anti-spike CD8 responses and likely underestimated virus-specific expansions, missing private and CD4 specificities.

The study was a case-control design nested within a healthcare worker cohort in London, UK, with weekly nasopharyngeal swab PCR tests and blood sampling. Healthcare workers were recruited between 23 and 31 March 2020, during the week of the UK lockdown, and were followed weekly for up to about 15 weeks. This clonotype came up many times. The target of this receptor is not known. Within one base of it there is no much larger clone, and no base qualities were kept. V is reduced by 4 bases and J by 4 bases, leaving a spacing of 13 bases between them. The CDR3 covers 15 residues, taking in both the cysteine and the phenylalanine. Only CDR3 DNA is held: 45 bases, read in frame from base 1. Per the germline V gene, LGHNA is the CDR1 and YSLEER is the CDR2. Receptor amplification or capture employed 5' RACE. The data were produced on a NextSeq 500. In the TCR library protocol, unique molecular identifiers were attached to individual cDNA molecules to correct for PCR bias and sequencing error. Both TCR alpha and beta chains were sequenced, and tight co-correlation was observed between alpha and beta sequence abundances in each sample. As for how the authors treated the data: Decombinator V4 was used to annotate TCR sequences for V gene, J gene and CDR3. Expanded TCRs were defined as changing significantly between any two time points under a Poisson model with p below 0.0001. Abundances of TCRs were expressed as counts per million after normalisation to the total number of TCRs sequenced in each sample. MAIT TCRs were defined by TRAV1-2 paired with TRAJ12, TRAJ20 or TRAJ33, and iNKT TCRs by TRAV10 paired with TRAJ18. VDJdb, accessed 1 November 2021, was searched for CMV, EBV and SARS-CoV-2 annotated TCRs, with TCRs annotated for multiple antigens excluded. TCRdb's own reprocessing of the public reads used fastp at Q25 and MiXCR and kept productive beta chains. CDR3 protein duplicates are merged, each entry listing the most common genes and DNA. The V and J calls were not made by the authors but by TCRdb's processing. In all, the sample holds tens of thousands of distinct CDR3 sequences, and about 4.4% of those were seen once. The biggest ten clones account for about a sixth of the sample.

Sequencing was carried out using whole blood. This TCR was recovered from an adult who was a healthcare worker with PCR-confirmed SARS-CoV-2 infection or an uninfected control (not recorded which). The V and J segments used are TRBV4-3 and TRBJ1-4, with no confidently assigned D gene. The DNA sequence reads TGCGCCAGCAGCCTATTACACCCAAATAATGAAAAACTGTTTTTT. The resulting protein is CASSLLHPNNEKLFF.